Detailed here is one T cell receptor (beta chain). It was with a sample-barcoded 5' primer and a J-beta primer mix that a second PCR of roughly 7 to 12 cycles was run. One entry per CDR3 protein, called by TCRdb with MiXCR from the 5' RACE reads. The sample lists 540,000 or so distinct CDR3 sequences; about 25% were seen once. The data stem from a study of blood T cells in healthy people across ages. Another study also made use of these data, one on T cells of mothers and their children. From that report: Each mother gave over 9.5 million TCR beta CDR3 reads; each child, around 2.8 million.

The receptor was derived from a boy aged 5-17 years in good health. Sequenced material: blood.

As DNA, the CDR3 is TGCAGCGTTCTTGTTAGCGAAGCCAAAAACATTCAGTACTTC. It codes for CSVLVSEAKNIQYF. J is TRBJ2-4 and V is TRBV29-1; a possible D gene is TRBD2 (5 bases). Trimming shortened V by 5 bases and J by 0 bases, and 11 bases separated the two germline ends. The CDR3 extends over 14 amino acids. Germline values: CDR1 SQVTM, CDR2 ANQGSEA.